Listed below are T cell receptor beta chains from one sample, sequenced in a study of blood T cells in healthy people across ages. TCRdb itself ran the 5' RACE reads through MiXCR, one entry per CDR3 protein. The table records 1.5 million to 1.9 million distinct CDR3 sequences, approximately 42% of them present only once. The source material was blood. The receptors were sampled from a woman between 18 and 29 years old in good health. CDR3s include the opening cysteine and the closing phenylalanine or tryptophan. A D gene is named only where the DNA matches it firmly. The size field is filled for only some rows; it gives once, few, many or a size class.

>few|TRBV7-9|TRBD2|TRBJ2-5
TGTGCCAGCAGCATGACTAGCGGGGGGGCCGAGACCCAGTACTTC
CASSMTSGGAETQYF
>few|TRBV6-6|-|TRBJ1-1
TGTGCCAGCAGTTACGAACAGCTGAACACTGAAGCTTTCTTT
CASSYEQLNTEAFF
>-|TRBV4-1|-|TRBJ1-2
TGCGCCAGCAGCCAGGAGCAGGGGACCGATGGCTACACCTTC
CASSQEQGTDGYTF
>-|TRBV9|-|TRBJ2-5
TGTGCCAGCAGCGTATCTATGATGGACAGTAGGGGCCCCCTGCGGGAGACCCAGTACTTC
CASSVSMMDSRGPLRETQYF
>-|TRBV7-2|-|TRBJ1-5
TGTGCCAGCAGCCTTAGTGTTGCCCCTAATCAGCCCCAGCATTTT
CASSLSVAPNQPQHF
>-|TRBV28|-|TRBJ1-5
TGTGTCAGCAGTATCAGGGCGAGGGTTTATAGCAATCAGCCCCAGCATTTT
CVSSIRARVYSNQPQHF
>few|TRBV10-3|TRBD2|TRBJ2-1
TGTGCCATCAGTGGACCGTCTAGCGGGGGAACAGACCCGCGGTACAATGAGCAGTTCTTC
CAISGPSSGGTDPRYNEQFF
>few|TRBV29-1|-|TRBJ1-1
TGCAGCGTGTTACTAGGGACTGAAGCTTTCTTT
CSVLLGTEAFF
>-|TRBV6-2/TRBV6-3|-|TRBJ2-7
TGTGCCAGCAGGATCCACTACGAGCAGTACTTC
CASRIHYEQYF
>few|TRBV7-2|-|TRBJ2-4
TGTGCCAGCAGCGCCCACAAGAACCACATTCAGTACTTC
CASSAHKNHIQYF
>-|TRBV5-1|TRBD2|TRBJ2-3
TGCGCCAGCAGCTTTGACGGGGAGGGGGATACGCAGTATTTT
CASSFDGEGDTQYF
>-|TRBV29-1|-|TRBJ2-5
TGCAGCGGTGAGGAGGCAGGGGTGGAGACCCAGTACTTC
CSGEEAGVETQYF
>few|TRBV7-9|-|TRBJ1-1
TGTGCCAGCAGCACCCTTGGCACTGAAGCTTTCTTT
CASSTLGTEAFF
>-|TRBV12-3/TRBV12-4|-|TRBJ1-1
TGTGACAGCAGGTCTGAGGGGGGCGCCGCTGAAGCTTTCTTT
CDSRSEGGAAEAFF
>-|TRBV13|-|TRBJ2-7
TGTGCCAGCAGACCCCGGGGGTCTGGCTCCTACGAGCAGTACTTC
CASRPRGSGSYEQYF
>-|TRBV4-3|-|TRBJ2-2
TGCGCCAGCAGCCAAGAAGTGGTGTATGCCGGGGAGCTGTTTTTT
CASSQEVVYAGELFF
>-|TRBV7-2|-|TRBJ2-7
TGTGCCAGCAGCCCTACGGGGGAGCCCTACTACGAGCAGTACTTC
CASSPTGEPYYEQYF
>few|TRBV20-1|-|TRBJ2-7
TGCAGTGCTAGCGCGACCGGCTACGAGCAGTACTTC
CSASATGYEQYF
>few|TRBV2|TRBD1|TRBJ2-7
TGTGCCAGCAAACCGAAAACAGGGGGCGAGCAGTACTTC
CASKPKTGGEQYF
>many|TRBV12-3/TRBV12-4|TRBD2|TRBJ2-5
TGTGCCAGCAGCCGACCGGGACTACAAGAGACCCAGTACTTC
CASSRPGLQETQYF
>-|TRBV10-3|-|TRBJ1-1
TGTGCCATCAGTGACCCGGGGGTAGTGAACACTGAAGCTTTCTTT
CAISDPGVVNTEAFF
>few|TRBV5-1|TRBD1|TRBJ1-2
TGCGCCAGCAGCCCACCGGACAGGGTCTTTGGCTACACCTTC
CASSPPDRVFGYTF
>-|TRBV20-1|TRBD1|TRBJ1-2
TGCAGTGCTCCAATCTTTGGACAGGGAGGCTATGGCTACACCTTC
CSAPIFGQGGYGYTF
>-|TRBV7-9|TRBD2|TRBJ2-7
TGTGCCAACAGCTTACGGGGGGGCAGTTACGAGCAGTACTTC
CANSLRGGSYEQYF
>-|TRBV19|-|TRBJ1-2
TGTGCCAGTACCCAAAAGGGACACCTACCCTCCTATGGCTACACCTTC
CASTQKGHLPSYGYTF
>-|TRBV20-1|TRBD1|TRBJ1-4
TGCAGTGCTATTGACAGGGACCCAAATGAAAAACTGTTTTTT
CSAIDRDPNEKLFF
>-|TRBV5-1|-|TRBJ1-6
TGCGCCAGCAGCTTGGCACAGCCTAATTCACCCCTCCACTTT
CASSLAQPNSPLHF
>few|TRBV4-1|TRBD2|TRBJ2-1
TGCGCCAGCAGTTTTTTGGGACTAGCGGTCAATGAGCAGTTCTTC
CASSFLGLAVNEQFF
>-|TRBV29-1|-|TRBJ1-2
TGCAGCGTTGATCCCGACTATGGCTACACCTTC
CSVDPDYGYTF
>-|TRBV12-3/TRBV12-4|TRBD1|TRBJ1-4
TGTGCCAGCAGTTCCCGGACAGGCTTTGAAAAACTGTTTTTT
CASSSRTGFEKLFF
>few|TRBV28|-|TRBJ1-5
TGTGCCAGCAGTCCACCGAGTAGGCCTAGTCAGCCCCAGCATTTT
CASSPPSRPSQPQHF
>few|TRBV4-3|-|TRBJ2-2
TGCGCCAGCAGCCAAGATTATAGGGGGGGCCGCGGGGAGCTGTTTTTT
CASSQDYRGGRGELFF
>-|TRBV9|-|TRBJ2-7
TGTGCCGGCAGCGTAGAGGGGAGCCCCTACGAGCAGTACTTC
CAGSVEGSPYEQYF
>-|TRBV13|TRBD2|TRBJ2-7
TGTGCCAGCAGCTTTGGCGGGAGAAGACCCTTCCTCCCCTACGAGCAGTACTTC
CASSFGGRRPFLPYEQYF
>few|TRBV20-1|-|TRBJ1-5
TGCAGTGCTCCACAGGCTTATAATCAGCCCCAGCATTTT
CSAPQAYNQPQHF
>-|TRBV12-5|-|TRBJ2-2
TGTGCTAGTGGTTTTTGGGAGAACACCGGGGAGCTGTTTTTT
CASGFWENTGELFF
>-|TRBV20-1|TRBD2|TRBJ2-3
TGCAGTGCTAGTGCTAGCGGGAGGGCCCTCACAGATACGCAGTATTTT
CSASASGRALTDTQYF
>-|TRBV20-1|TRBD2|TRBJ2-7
TGCAGTGCTAGAGGTGGACTAGCGACCTACAATGAGCAGTACTTC
CSARGGLATYNEQYF
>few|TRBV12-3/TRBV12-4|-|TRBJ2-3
TGTGCCAGCAGTTTAGCGCGCAGCGATGCGCAGTATTTT
CASSLARSDAQYF
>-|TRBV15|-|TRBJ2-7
TGTGCCACCAGCAGACTTCCGGGCTCCTACAATGAGCAGTACTTC
CATSRLPGSYNEQYF
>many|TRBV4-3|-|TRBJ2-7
TGCGCCAGCAGCCAAGATAGAACGACACCCCCTTACGAGCAGTACTTC
CASSQDRTTPPYEQYF
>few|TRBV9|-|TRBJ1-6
TGTGCCAGCAGCGTAGGAGGGGGGACACCCCTCCACTTT
CASSVGGGTPLHF
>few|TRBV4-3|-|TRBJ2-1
TGCGCCAGCAGCCAAGGTAGCGGTCCCTACAATGAGCAGTTCTTC
CASSQGSGPYNEQFF
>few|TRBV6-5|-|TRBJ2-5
TGTGCCAGCAGGAGAACGGGATTCGAGGCCCAGTACTTC
CASRRTGFEAQYF
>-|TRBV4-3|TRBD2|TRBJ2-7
TGCGCCAGCAGCCAAGATAAGGGGACTAGCGGGAGTCGAAGCTACGAGCAGTACTTC
CASSQDKGTSGSRSYEQYF
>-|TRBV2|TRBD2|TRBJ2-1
TGTGTCAGCAGTGGTCTCGGGAGGGCCCCCAATGAGCAGTTCTTC
CVSSGLGRAPNEQFF
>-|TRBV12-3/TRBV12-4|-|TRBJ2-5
TGTGCCAGCAGTTATACCATCCAGGAGGAGACCCAGTACTTC
CASSYTIQEETQYF
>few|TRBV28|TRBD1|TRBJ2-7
TGTGCCAGCAGTTCTCCCTTGGGGACAGGGGTTTACGAGCAGTACTTC
CASSSPLGTGVYEQYF
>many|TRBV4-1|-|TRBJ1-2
TGCGCCAGCAGCCCGGTGGGAGCCTATGGCTACACCTTC
CASSPVGAYGYTF
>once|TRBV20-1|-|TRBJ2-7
TGCAGTGCTAGAGAGGCGGCAGGGGACTCCTACGAGCAGTACTTC
CSAREAAGDSYEQYF
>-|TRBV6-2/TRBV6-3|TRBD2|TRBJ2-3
TGTGCCAGCAGTTACTCGGGACTAGCGGGGATAACAGATACGCAGTATTTT
CASSYSGLAGITDTQYF
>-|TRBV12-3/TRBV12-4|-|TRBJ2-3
TGTGCCAGCAGTTTAGGCGCTGGGCGAAGAACAGATGTGCAGTATTTT
CASSLGAGRRTDVQYF
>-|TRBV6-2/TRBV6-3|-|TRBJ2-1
TGTGCCAGCAGTACCCCTGGAGTGGGTGATGAGCAGTTCTTC
CASSTPGVGDEQFF
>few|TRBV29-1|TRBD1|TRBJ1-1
TGCAGCGTTGAAGGGGGCAGGGGGCGGTTAATCAACACTGAAGCTTTCTTT
CSVEGGRGRLINTEAFF
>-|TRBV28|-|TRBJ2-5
TGTGCCAGCAGTTTAAAGGGGCTGGGGCAGTACTTC
CASSLKGLGQYF
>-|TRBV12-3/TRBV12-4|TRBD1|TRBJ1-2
TGTGCCAGCAGCCCCGACAGGGAGCTTGGCTACACCTTC
CASSPDRELGYTF
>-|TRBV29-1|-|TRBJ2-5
TGCAGCATCCCTCAGGGGGGATTTTACCAAGAGACCCAGTACTTC
CSIPQGGFYQETQYF
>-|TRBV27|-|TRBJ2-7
TGTGCCGGCAGTTTTGACGGATTTGCTTCCTCCTACGAGCAGTACTTC
CAGSFDGFASSYEQYF